Listed below are T cell receptor beta chains from one sample, sequenced in a study of blood T cells in healthy people across ages. Using its own MiXCR run on the 5' RACE reads, TCRdb lists one record per CDR3 protein. This sample has fewer than 2 million distinct CDR3 sequences, with roughly 43% found just once. Sequenced input: blood. The receptors come from a human donor in good health. CDR3s include the opening cysteine and the closing phenylalanine or tryptophan. D genes are given only for firm matches. Not every row has a clone size; where given, it reads once, few, many or a size class.

V gene	J gene	clone size	D gene	CDR3 DNA	CDR3 protein
TRBV28	TRBJ1-1	-	-	TGTTTACGGGCGAACACTGAAGCTTTCTTT	CLRANTEAFF
TRBV6-6	TRBJ1-4	-	-	TGTGCCAGTGCGTGGGTCCCAGATGAAAAACTGTTTTTT	CASAWVPDEKLFF
TRBV20-1	TRBJ2-4	few	-	TGCAGTGCTAGAGATCAGGGTTATCCCAAAAACATTCAGTACTTC	CSARDQGYPKNIQYF
TRBV28	TRBJ2-7	-	TRBD2	TGTGCCAGCAGTTTTCTGAGCGGGGGCTCCTACGAGCAGTACTTC	CASSFLSGGSYEQYF
TRBV3-1	TRBJ2-4	-	-	TGTGCCAGCAGCCAAGAAGCAGCAGCCAAAAACATTCAGTACTTC	CASSQEAAAKNIQYF
TRBV11-2	TRBJ2-7	few	-	TGTGCCAGCAGCTCTGGGGACATAGACTACGAGCAGTACTTC	CASSSGDIDYEQYF
TRBV6-5	TRBJ2-1	-	-	TGTGCCAGCAGTTACTCGGTAGGACAGACCTACAATGAGCAGTTCTTC	CASSYSVGQTYNEQFF
TRBV4-2	TRBJ1-5	-	-	TGTGCCAGCAGCAAACAGCGCAATCAGCCCCAGCATTTT	CASSKQRNQPQHF
TRBV4-3	TRBJ1-6	few	-	TGCGCCAGCAGCCAACAACACGACCCCGATTCACCCCTCCACTTT	CASSQQHDPDSPLHF
TRBV18	TRBJ1-5	-	-	TGTGCCAGCTCACCCGGGTTAGACACCATGTTGCCCCAGCATTTT	CASSPGLDTMLPQHF
TRBV6-2/TRBV6-3	TRBJ1-2	few	-	TGTGCCAGCAGACCAGGGACGGGAAACTATGGCTACACCTTC	CASRPGTGNYGYTF
TRBV10-3	TRBJ1-2	-	-	TGTGCCATCACCGACGACAGGAGCTATGGCTGCACCTTC	CAITDDRSYGCTF
TRBV15	TRBJ2-1	few	-	TGTGCCACCAGCAGTCCGGGCGGGTACTCCTACAATGAGCAGTTCTTC	CATSSPGGYSYNEQFF
TRBV28	TRBJ2-7	-	-	TGTGCCAGCAGTTATACCCGAGCGCAGTACTTC	CASSYTRAQYF
TRBV20-1	TRBJ2-1	-	-	TGCAGTGCCACAGGCAGGTCCGGAGGGGGGGTATCCTACAATGAGCAGTTCTTC	CSATGRSGGGVSYNEQFF
TRBV24-1	TRBJ2-6	few	TRBD1	TGTGCCACCAGTGGGGGGACAGGGGTCCTTTCTGGGGCCAACGTCCTGACTTTC	CATSGGTGVLSGANVLTF
TRBV15	TRBJ1-2	-	TRBD1	TGTGCCACCAGCAGGGACAGGGGGCCAGGTGGCTACACCTTC	CATSRDRGPGGYTF
TRBV6-4	TRBJ2-7	-	-	TGTGCCAGCAGTGAACTTTCAGGGAGACCCTACGAGCAGTACTTC	CASSELSGRPYEQYF
TRBV20-1	TRBJ2-5	-	-	TGCAGTGCTAGACCGACTACGGGGGTGGAGACCCAGTACTTC	CSARPTTGVETQYF
TRBV7-9	TRBJ1-6	-	-	TGTGCCAGCAGCCAGGAATCGGGGAATTCACCTCTCCACTTT	CASSQESGNSPLHF
TRBV28	TRBJ2-5	once	TRBD1	TGTGCCAGCAGTTCTATCTACAGGGGAGAGTCGGAGACCCAGTACTTC	CASSSIYRGESETQYF
TRBV7-2	TRBJ2-3	few	-	TGTGCCAGCAGCGTCGGACTAAGGGGAGATACGCAGTATTTT	CASSVGLRGDTQYF
TRBV20-1	TRBJ2-1	-	-	TGCAGTGCCAACCCCCCGGGTGGGTCCTACAATGAGCAGTTCTTC	CSANPPGGSYNEQFF
TRBV25-1	TRBJ1-2	many	-	TGTGCCAGCAGTACCGGGACGGCTTATGGCTACACCTTC	CASSTGTAYGYTF
TRBV7-9	TRBJ2-3	-	TRBD2	TGTGCCAGCAGCTCAACCGAGCGGGGGGGCCCAGATACGCAGTATTTT	CASSSTERGGPDTQYF
TRBV29-1	TRBJ1-3	-	-	TGCAGCGTTGAAGGAGGAGGCCGAGACTCTGGAAACACCATATATTTT	CSVEGGGRDSGNTIYF
TRBV2	TRBJ2-6	-	-	TGTACCAGCAGTGAATACCAGGCTGGGGCCAACGTCCTGACTTTC	CTSSEYQAGANVLTF
TRBV5-1	TRBJ2-1	-	-	TGCGCCAGCTCAAGGACAGCTACTTACAATGGGCAGTTCTTC	CASSRTATYNGQFF
TRBV10-3	TRBJ2-1	-	-	TGTGCCATCAGTGAGTCGACAACAGCTAACAATGAGCAGTTCTTC	CAISESTTANNEQFF
TRBV5-5	TRBJ1-4	-	-	TGTGCCAGCAGCCGACGTGGGGGGGCTCAGGGGTTAGAAAAACTGTTTTTT	CASSRRGGAQGLEKLFF
TRBV7-2	TRBJ2-5	few	TRBD2	TGTGCCAGCAGCTTAAGTTTTGGACTAGCGGGGGCCTTAGAGACCCAGTACTTC	CASSLSFGLAGALETQYF
TRBV7-9	TRBJ2-1	few	-	TGTGCCAGCAGCTCCCCGGGCCAGGTCAATGAGCAGTTCTTC	CASSSPGQVNEQFF
TRBV28	TRBJ2-1	few	-	TGTGCCAGCAGGTTAGGTGGCGGGGTCCTCTACAATGAGCAGTTCTTC	CASRLGGGVLYNEQFF